This T cell receptor (beta chain) was recovered during a study of blood T cell repertoires in COVID-19. Study context: Both acute and convalescent COVID-19 samples were obtained from the United States, Italy and Spain. In each case, the material was cDNA or gDNA derived from T cells, B-cell-depleted T cells, or PBMCs.

Trimming removed 0 bases at V and 1 base at J, with 9 bases between. CDR1 is GTSNPN and CDR2 is SVGIG in the germline V gene (reference sequence). The CDR3 contains 14 residues. Among Cohort 3 donors, those recovered had two negative PCRs, clearance, or symptom resolution. In the original processing: From reference gene primer amplification, estimates of nucleated cell counts were derived. TCRdb's copy holds only in-frame clones and misses some; the assay was immunoSEQ multiplex PCR. Clonal size and the V and J genes are those of that table, whereas D and trimming came from the DNA. The sample has roughly 290,000 clones, 70% to 90% seen once.

V gene TRBV30 combines with J gene TRBJ1-2; D remains ambiguous. The sample taken for sequencing was PBMCs or T cells enriched from blood (not recorded which). This sequence was found in a young woman who had recovered from COVID-19. CDR3 nucleotides: TGTGCCTGGAGTGTGGGCAGTAGTAACTATGGCTACACCTTC. This encodes CAWSVGSSNYGYTF. The full variable domain, with the rest looked up from reference TRBV30 and TRBJ1-2, is SQTIHQWPATLVQPVGSPLSLECTVEGTSNPNLYWYRQAAGRGLQLLFYSVGIGQISSEVPQNLSASRPQDRQFILSSKKLLLSDSGFYLCAWSVGSSNYGYTFGSGTRLTVV.